A selection of T cell receptor beta chains follows, all from one sample in a study of shared clonotypes between healthy human individuals. TCRdb keeps only in-frame clones here, not all; method: immunoSEQ multiplex PCR. There are about 1 million clones in the sample; around 74% occur only once, and approximately 1.5% lies in the top ten. Sequencing input: memory CD4+ T cells sorted from blood. The source of these receptors is a man between 18 and 29 years old in good health. Each CDR3 is given with its conserved first and last residue. A D gene is named only where the DNA matches it firmly. Some rows mark clone size as missing; the rest say once, few, many or name a class of expanded clone.

j_call	clone_size	d_call	v_call	cdr3_nt	cdr3_aa
TRBJ2-3	-	-	TRBV6-4	TGTGCCAGCAGCCCCAGTATAGTACCGGGTACAGATACGCAGTATTTT	CASSPSIVPGTDTQYF
TRBJ2-1	-	-	TRBV5-5	TGTGCCAGCAGCTCCCAGGGAAGCTCCTACAATGAGCAGTTCTTC	CASSSQGSSYNEQFF
TRBJ1-5	-	-	TRBV4-1	TGCGCCAGCAGCCAAGAATTAGACAGGAAGAATCAGCCCCAGCATTTT	CASSQELDRKNQPQHF
TRBJ1-5	few	-	TRBV28	TGTGCCAGCAGTTTATCGCGGGGACTTGGGTCGGGTGATCAGCCCCAGCATTTT	CASSLSRGLGSGDQPQHF
TRBJ1-2	-	-	TRBV11-2	TGTGCCAGCAGCCACTCTAGTCTTTTCGGCTACACCTTC	CASSHSSLFGYTF
TRBJ1-2	once	TRBD1	TRBV5-1	TGCGCCAGCAGACAAACCGGGACAGTTAACTATGGCTACACCTTC	CASRQTGTVNYGYTF
TRBJ1-1	-	-	TRBV2	TGTGCCAGCTACGGGGGGCTGGGCACTGAAGCTTTCTTT	CASYGGLGTEAFF
TRBJ1-1	-	-	TRBV5-4	TGTGCCAGCAGCCCTTACAGGTCCATGAACACTGAAGCTTTCTTT	CASSPYRSMNTEAFF
TRBJ2-3	-	-	TRBV5-1	TGCGCCAGCAGCTTGTTTTCGCGTAGCACAGATACGCAGTATTTT	CASSLFSRSTDTQYF
TRBJ1-2	-	-	TRBV28	TGTGCCAGCAGTTTATTTGTGGCCGGGGGCTATGGCTACACCTTC	CASSLFVAGGYGYTF
TRBJ2-7	-	-	TRBV28	TGTGCCAGCAGTGGGGGACAAGGAAGCTACGAGCAGTACTTC	CASSGGQGSYEQYF
TRBJ2-1	-	-	TRBV4-1	TGCGCCAGCAGCCAAGATAGTCCAAGGGAGCAGTTCTTC	CASSQDSPREQFF
TRBJ2-1	once	-	TRBV10-1	TGCGCCAGCAGTGAACGGGGGAACAATGAGCAGTTCTTC	CASSERGNNEQFF
TRBJ2-1	once	-	TRBV7-2	TGTGCCAGCAGCTCCCCTTCGTGGGGCCGGGGGAATGAGCAGTTCTTC	CASSSPSWGRGNEQFF
TRBJ2-1	-	TRBD1	TRBV5-1	TGCGCCAGCAGGGAAACAGGGGGCACCTACAATGAGCAGTTCTTC	CASRETGGTYNEQFF
TRBJ1-4	-	-	TRBV5-8	TGTGCCAGCAGCTTGGGAGTCGGGGGGACTAATGAAAAACTGTTTTTT	CASSLGVGGTNEKLFF
TRBJ2-7	-	TRBD1	TRBV5-1	TGCGCCAGCAGCACAGGGACAGGGGCGGGTTACGAGCAGTACTTC	CASSTGTGAGYEQYF
TRBJ2-1	-	-	TRBV5-4	TGTGCCAGCAGCCTGGGACCGCAGGGATCGAACAATGAGCAGTTCTTC	CASSLGPQGSNNEQFF
TRBJ2-7	-	-	TRBV6-5	TGTGCCAGCAGTGAAATGGTCGAGCAGTACTTC	CASSEMVEQYF
TRBJ2-3	-	-	TRBV4-2	TGTGCCAGCAGCCAAGTTGCGGATACGCAGTATTTT	CASSQVADTQYF
TRBJ2-4	-	-	TRBV7-2	TGTGCCAGCAGCTCAAGAGTCATTCAGTACTTC	CASSSRVIQYF
TRBJ2-7	-	-	TRBV5-1	TGCGCCAGCACCAGGCAGGCCGGAGGCGAGCAGTACTTC	CASTRQAGGEQYF
TRBJ1-2	-	-	TRBV28	TGTGCCAGCAGGGAACCCAACTATGGCTACACCTTC	CASREPNYGYTF
TRBJ2-7	-	TRBD1	TRBV5-4	TGTGCCAGCAGCGGGGGACAGGGAAACTACGAGCAGTACTTC	CASSGGQGNYEQYF
TRBJ2-3	-	TRBD2	TRBV4-1	TGCGCCAGCAGCCCTTTCCCCGGGACTATTCCAGATACGCAGTATTTT	CASSPFPGTIPDTQYF
TRBJ1-4	-	-	TRBV7-8	TGTGCCAGCAGCTTAGCGAGTATACTGTCAACTAATGAAAAACTGTTTTTT	CASSLASILSTNEKLFF
TRBJ1-5	-	-	TRBV30	TGTGCCTGGAGTGTAAATTCAGATAGCAATCAGCCCCAGCATTTT	CAWSVNSDSNQPQHF
TRBJ1-6	many	TRBD1	TRBV7-9	TGTGCCAGCAGCTCGACAGGGGGTAATTCACCCCTCCACTTT	CASSSTGGNSPLHF
TRBJ2-5	-	TRBD1	TRBV2	TGTGCCAGCAGTGAGGGACAGGGCCTGGAGACCCAGTACTTC	CASSEGQGLETQYF
TRBJ2-7	-	TRBD2	TRBV6-1	TGTGCCAGCAAATGGGGGGGGGACGAGCAGTACTTC	CASKWGGDEQYF
TRBJ2-7	-	TRBD1	TRBV10-2	TGCGCCAGCAGTTTTACAGGGGGTCGCTCCTACGAGCAGTACTTC	CASSFTGGRSYEQYF
TRBJ1-2	-	-	TRBV4-1	TGCGCCAGCAGCCAAGACGGGTGGGGGATCAATGGCTACACCTTC	CASSQDGWGINGYTF
TRBJ2-1	-	TRBD2	TRBV28	TGTGCCAGCAGTGCATCCGGGACTAGCGGGGGGACTTTCTATGAGCAGTTCTTC	CASSASGTSGGTFYEQFF
TRBJ1-2	-	TRBD1	TRBV27	TGTGCCAGCAGTCACTTCCGGACAGGCTTTTTCTATGGCTACACCTTC	CASSHFRTGFFYGYTF
TRBJ2-7	-	TRBD2	TRBV7-2	TGTGCCAGCAGCCGAACCGGGACTACCTCCTACGAGCAGTACTTC	CASSRTGTTSYEQYF
TRBJ1-1	-	-	TRBV5-1	TGCGCCAGCAGCCCCCCCGCGCCCAATGAAGCTTTCTTT	CASSPPAPNEAFF
TRBJ1-3	-	-	TRBV5-6	TGTGCCAGCAGTTATCGGGGGGTCTCTGGAAACACCATATATTTT	CASSYRGVSGNTIYF
TRBJ1-5	-	TRBD1	TRBV5-6	TGTGCCAGCAGCCGGGGACAGGGTACTCAGCCCCAGCATTTT	CASSRGQGTQPQHF
TRBJ2-4	-	-	TRBV30	TGTGCCTGGAGTACTAGCATGGAGAACATTCAGTACTTC	CAWSTSMENIQYF
TRBJ1-5	-	-	TRBV13	TGTGCCAGCAGCCTGGGACACATCAATCAGCCCCAGCATTTT	CASSLGHINQPQHF
TRBJ1-3	-	TRBD1	TRBV4-2	TGTGCCAGCAGCCCTAAAGGGACAGCCGCTGGAAACACCATATATTTT	CASSPKGTAAGNTIYF
TRBJ2-7	-	-	TRBV5-1	TGCGCCAGCAGCTTGGGGGTAAGGGAGCAGTACTTC	CASSLGVREQYF
TRBJ1-1	many	TRBD1	TRBV30	TGTGCCTGGAGTAAGGGACAGGGGACCACTGAAGCTTTCTTT	CAWSKGQGTTEAFF
TRBJ2-2	-	-	TRBV6-4	TGTGCCAGCAGTGTAAGCGGCACCGGGGAGCTGTTTTTT	CASSVSGTGELFF
TRBJ1-1	-	TRBD1	TRBV5-1	TGCGCCAGCAGCCTGCGGACAGGGAAGAACACTGAAGCTTTCTTT	CASSLRTGKNTEAFF